This passage covers 19 T cell receptor beta chains from one sample sequenced in a study of blood T cells in healthy people across ages. PCR was performed a second time for about 7 to 12 cycles using a sample-barcoded 5' primer and a J-beta primer mix. TCRdb independently ran MiXCR on the 5' RACE reads; one entry per CDR3 protein. This sample has about 510,000 distinct CDR3 sequences, with over 25% found just once. This sample also appeared in a second study, on T cells of mothers and their children.

Input material: blood. These receptors all stem from a boy aged 2-15 years in good health.

The rearrangement links TRBV29-1 to TRBJ2-3; 8 nucleotides agree with TRBD2. Germline V gene sequence: CDR1 SQVTM, CDR2 ANQGSEA. V shed 7 bases, J shed 4 bases, and the junction held 16 bases outside the gene matches. The CDR3 has 16 amino acids. The CDR3 region has the DNA TGCAGCGCCCCCGGGGGGGGAATTCGAGTTTCAGATACGCAGTATTTT. This gives the protein CSAPGGGIRVSDTQYF.

This clonotype was detected many times. The rearrangement links TRBV3-1 to TRBJ2-7; TRBD2 agrees at 9 bases. The CDR3 covers 15 residues. Germline V gene sequence: CDR1 LGHDT, CDR2 YNNKEL (reference sequence). V shed 1 base and J 5 bases; nucleotides not matched to a gene: 6. The CDR3: CASSQVASGVDEQYF. The CDR3 region has the DNA TGTGCCAGCAGCCAAGTGGCTAGCGGGGTAGACGAGCAGTACTTC.

This clonotype was recorded a few times. This CDR3 is CATGGNGEKLFF. The CDR3 DNA is TGTGCCACCGGCGGGAATGGTGAAAAACTGTTTTTT. This chain uses TRBV10-3 with TRBJ1-4; no reliable D call. Trimming removed 10 bases from V and 7 bases from J, with 13 bases in between. Germline V CDR1 and CDR2: ENHRY, SYGVKD. CDR3 size: 12 residues.

This clonotype was detected a few times. CDR3 DNA: TGTGCCAGCAGTTCACTAGCGCCGGGACAGTTCTTC. Translating it yields CASSSLAPGQFF. V is TRBV7-9 and J is TRBJ2-5; 7 bases match TRBD2. The end of the DNA aligns better with TRBJ2-1, so the J call may be wrong. The CDR3 contains 12 residues. Germline V lookup: CDR1 SEHNR, CDR2 FQNEAQ (reference sequence).

V and J are TRBV7-9 and TRBJ2-7; D tentatively reads TRBD1 or TRBD2 (6 bases each). Looked up from germline, CDR1 is SEHNR and CDR2 is FQNEAQ (reference sequence). Trimming took off 1 base at V and 0 bases at J, with 13 bases between the two ends. The CDR3 covers 16 residues. The CDR3 reads CASSLGRGLLSYEQYF. In DNA form, the CDR3 reads TGTGCCAGCAGCTTAGGTCGGGGGCTCCTCTCCTACGAGCAGTACTTC.

The DNA of the CDR3 is TGTGCCACCATTCGACAGGGGGCGAGCAATCAGCCCCAGCATTTT. This encodes CATIRQGASNQPQHF. The chain employs TRBV28 and TRBJ1-5; 10 bases are a match to TRBD1. This CDR3 spans 15 amino acids. Germline assignment: CDR1 MDHEN and CDR2 SYDVKM. J lost 1 base, V lost 10 bases, and 7 bases had no gene match.

This clonotype has just a few counts. The V call is TRBV12-3 or TRBV12-4, the J call TRBJ2-5; D gene ambiguous. V was shortened by 3 bases and J by 5 bases, with 10 bases between the two germline ends. The CDR3 totals 13 residues. CDR3 sequence reads: CASSLMAKETQYF. CDR3 nucleotides: TGTGCCAGCAGTTTGATGGCAAAGGAGACCCAGTACTTC.

As regards this clonotype: Its ends do not fully match the called genes, so a read error is possible. J is TRBJ2-1 and V is TRBV7-3; 8 bases line up with TRBD2. The CDR3 covers 16 residues. Germline CDR1 is SGHTA and CDR2 is FQGTGA. For the CDR3, the DNA is TGTGCCAGCAGCTTAGTCGGGGGGGGAGCCTATAATGAGCAGTTCTTC. This gives the protein CASSLVGGGAYNEQFF. Complete variable domain (other parts from reference TRBV7-3 and TRBJ2-1): GAGVSQTPSNKVTEKGKYVELRCDPISGHTALYWYRQSLGQGPEFLIYFQGTGAADDSGLPNDRFFAVRPEGSVSTLKIQRTERGDSAVYLCASSLVGGGAYNEQFFGPGTRLTVL.

The chain carries TRBV28 and TRBJ2-2; 12 bases map to TRBD1. CDR1 is MDHEN, CDR2 SYDVKM, per germline. With V trimmed by 6 bases and J by 6 bases, 8 bases remained unmatched. This CDR3 spans 16 amino acids. In DNA, the CDR3 is TGTGCCAGCAGCAACCCGGGACAGGGGGCCTCCGGGGAGCTGTTTTTT. Protein product: CASSNPGQGASGELFF. Complete variable domain (other parts from reference TRBV28 and TRBJ2-2): DVKVTQSSRYLVKRTGEKVFLECVQDMDHENMFWYRQDPGLGLRLIYFSYDVKMKEKGDIPEGYSVSREKKERFSLILESASTNQTSMYLCASSNPGQGASGELFFGEGSRLTVL.

This chain connects TRBV12-3 or TRBV12-4 to TRBJ2-5; possibly TRBD2 for D (5 bases). The CDR3 extends over 14 amino acids. V lost 1 base and J lost 1, with 7 bases in between. This chain's CDR3 is CASSLERFQETQYF. In DNA form, the CDR3 reads TGTGCCAGCAGTTTAGAGCGGTTCCAAGAGACCCAGTACTTC.

This clonotype was recorded a few times. The chain joins TRBV5-1 to TRBJ2-3, with 9 positions matching TRBD2. CDR3 length equals 14 residues. Germline loops: CDR1 SGHRS, CDR2 YFSETQ. V shed 6 bases, J shed 3 bases, and the junction held 5 bases outside the gene matches. This CDR3 is CASNRLAGTDTQYF. CDR3 DNA: TGCGCCAGCAACCGGCTAGCGGGGACAGATACGCAGTATTTT.

The table lists this clonotype with a few counts. The chain links TRBV6-1 to TRBJ1-2, with D possibly matching TRBD1 (5 bases). Germline V CDR1 and CDR2: MNHNS, SASEGT. The CDR3 length is 13 residues. V shed 7 bases and J shed 4 bases, with 13 bases lying between them. In nucleotides, the CDR3 is TGTGCCAGCATAGAGACGGGGGTCTATGGCTACACCTTC. This gives the protein CASIETGVYGYTF.

This clonotype occurred a few times. V usage is TRBV20-1 and J usage is TRBJ1-5; D not resolved. This CDR3 is built from 12 residues. Germline CDR1 and CDR2: DFQATT and SNEGSKA (reference sequence). DNA for the CDR3: TGCGGACTGGCTTCCGGAGATCAGCCCCAGCATTTT. Encoded protein: CGLASGDQPQHF.

This clonotype has more than one count but fewer than ten. Here the CDR3 DNA reads TGTGCCATGAGAGGGACTAGCGGAAACACCGGGGAGCTGTTTTTT. This sequence encodes CAMRGTSGNTGELFF. The chain joins TRBV10-3 to TRBJ2-2, with 11 bases lining up with TRBD2. Germline CDR1 reads ENHRY; CDR2 reads SYGVKD. V shed 9 bases and J 2 bases; nucleotides not matched to a gene: 5. This CDR3 region has 15 residues.

V gene TRBV6-6 combines with J gene TRBJ2-1, with TRBD2 matching over 9 bases. V gave up 3 bases and J gave up 4 bases; unmatched junction bases: 4. The CDR3 is made up of 15 amino acids. Germline CDR1 is MNHNY and CDR2 is SVGAGI (reference sequence). CDR3 protein: CASSYSSGDYNEQFF. CDR3 sequence (DNA): TGTGCCAGCAGTTATTCTAGCGGGGATTACAATGAGCAGTTCTTC.

This clonotype was recorded a few times. The chain has TRBV6-5 and TRBJ1-4, with no clear D. V was trimmed by 10 bases and J by 8 bases, leaving 11 bases between them. This CDR3 region has 11 residues. Per germline, CDR1 MNHEY and CDR2 SVGAGI. CDR3 in DNA: TGTGCCACCGGTCGAGGCGAAAAACTGTTTTTT. Translated, it gives CATGRGEKLFF.

Only a few counts were recorded for this clonotype. The chain employs TRBV12-3 or TRBV12-4 and TRBJ2-5; 8 bases line up with TRBD1. The J call may not be correct, given that the DNA end is closer to TRBJ2-1. The CDR3 sequence is 16 residues long. CDR3 sequence reads: CASSLQDRAPLNEQFF. Written as DNA, the CDR3 is TGTGCCAGCAGTCTACAGGACAGGGCTCCACTCAATGAGCAGTTCTTC.

The V and J genes are TRBV6-1 and TRBJ2-1; D call uncertain. The CDR3 totals 13 residues. Trimming took 7 bases from V and 0 from J, leaving 7 bases between them. Per the germline V gene, CDR1 is MNHNS and CDR2 is SASEGT. CDR3 DNA: TGTGCCAGCACCGGTTGCTCCTACAATGAGCAGTTCTTC. It codes for CASTGCSYNEQFF.

The chain employs TRBV20-1 and TRBJ2-1; D not certain. This CDR3 has 14 amino acids. CDR1 DFQATT and CDR2 SNEGSKA come from the germline V gene (reference sequence). V gave up 6 bases and J gave up 3 bases, with 15 bases separating them. The CDR3 DNA follows: TGCAGTGCGGTACGTTCCCGGAACTACAATGAGCAGTTCTTC. This translates into CSAVRSRNYNEQFF.